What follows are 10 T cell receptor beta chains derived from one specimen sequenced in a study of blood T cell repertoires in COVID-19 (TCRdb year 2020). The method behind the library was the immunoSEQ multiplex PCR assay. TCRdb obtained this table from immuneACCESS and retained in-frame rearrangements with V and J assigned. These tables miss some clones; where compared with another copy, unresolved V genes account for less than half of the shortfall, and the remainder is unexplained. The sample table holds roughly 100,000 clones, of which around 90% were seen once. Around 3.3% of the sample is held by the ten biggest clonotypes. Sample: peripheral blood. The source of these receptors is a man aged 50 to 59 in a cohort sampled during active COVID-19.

As DNA, the CDR3 is TGTGCCAGTGGTCGGGGGGAGAATCAGCCCCAGCATTTT. Its protein is CASGRGENQPQHF. The rearrangement uses TRBV19 and TRBJ1-5; TRBD1 is a possible D gene (5 bases). The CDR3 loop spans 13 amino acids. Trimming cost V 8 bases and J 4 bases, with 12 bases left between them. CDR1 is LNHDA and CDR2 is SQIVND in the germline V gene (reference sequence). The full variable domain, rest sourced from reference TRBV19 and TRBJ1-5, is DGGITQSPKYLFRKEGQNVTLSCEQNLNHDAMYWYRQDPGQGLRLIYYSQIVNDFQKGDIAEGYSVSREKKESFPLTVTSAQKNPTAFYLCASGRGENQPQHFGDGTRLSIL.

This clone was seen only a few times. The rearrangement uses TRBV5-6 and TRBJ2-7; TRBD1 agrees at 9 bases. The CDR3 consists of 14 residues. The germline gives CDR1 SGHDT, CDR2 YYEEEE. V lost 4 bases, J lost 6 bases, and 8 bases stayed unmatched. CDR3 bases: TGTGCCAGCAGCAACCGGGACAGGGTACCCGAGCAGTACGTC. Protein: CASSNRDRVPEQYV.

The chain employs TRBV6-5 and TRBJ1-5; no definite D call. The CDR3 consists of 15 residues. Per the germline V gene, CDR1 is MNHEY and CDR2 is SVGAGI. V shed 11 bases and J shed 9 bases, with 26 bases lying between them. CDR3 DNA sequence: TGTGCCGCCCTCGCGGCTACCAACGGAGATGGGCCCCAGCATTTT. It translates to CAALAATNGDGPQHF.

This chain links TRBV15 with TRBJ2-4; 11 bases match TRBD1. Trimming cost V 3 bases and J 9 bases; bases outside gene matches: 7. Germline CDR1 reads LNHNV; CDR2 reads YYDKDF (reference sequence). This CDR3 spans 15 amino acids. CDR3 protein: CATSRGTGGLGIQYF. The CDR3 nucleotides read TGTGCCACCAGCAGGGGGACAGGGGGTCTTGGCATTCAGTACTTC.

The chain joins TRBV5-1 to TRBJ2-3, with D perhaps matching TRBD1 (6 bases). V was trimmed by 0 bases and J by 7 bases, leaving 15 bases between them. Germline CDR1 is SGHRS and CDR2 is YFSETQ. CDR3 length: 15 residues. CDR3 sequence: CASSLVAGVLYTQYF. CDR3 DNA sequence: TGCGCCAGCAGCTTGGTGGCAGGGGTTCTGTATACGCAGTATTTT. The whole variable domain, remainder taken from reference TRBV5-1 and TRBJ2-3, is KAGVTQTPRYLIKTRGQQVTLSCSPISGHRSVSWYQQTPGQGLQFLFEYFSETQRNKGNFPGRFSGRQFSNSRSEMNVSTLELGDSALYLCASSLVAGVLYTQYFGPGTRLTVL.

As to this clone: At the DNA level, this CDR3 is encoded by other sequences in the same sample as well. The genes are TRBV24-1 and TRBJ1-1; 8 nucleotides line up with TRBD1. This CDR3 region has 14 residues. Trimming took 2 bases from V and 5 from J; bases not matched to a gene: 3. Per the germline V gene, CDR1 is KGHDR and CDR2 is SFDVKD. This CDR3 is CATSDSTGGTEAFF. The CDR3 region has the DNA TGTGCCACCAGTGATTCCACAGGGGGGACTGAAGCTTTCTTT.

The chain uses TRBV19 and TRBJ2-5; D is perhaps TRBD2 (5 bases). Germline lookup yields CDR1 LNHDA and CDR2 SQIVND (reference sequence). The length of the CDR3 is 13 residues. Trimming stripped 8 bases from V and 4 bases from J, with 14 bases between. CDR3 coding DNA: TGTGCCAGTGGGAACCGGGGTGGAGAGACCCAGTACTTC. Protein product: CASGNRGGETQYF.

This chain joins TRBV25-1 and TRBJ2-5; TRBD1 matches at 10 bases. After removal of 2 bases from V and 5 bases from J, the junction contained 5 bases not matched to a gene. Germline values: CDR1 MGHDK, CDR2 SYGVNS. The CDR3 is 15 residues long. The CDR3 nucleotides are TGTGCCAGCAGTGAAACCCGACAGGGGGCGGAGACCCAGTACTTC. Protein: CASSETRQGAETQYF.

CDR3 in DNA: TGTGCCAGCATGACAGGTTTCTATGCTGGCTACACCTTC. It encodes CASMTGFYAGYTF. The V gene is TRBV18, the J gene TRBJ1-2, with D perhaps TRBD1 (6 bases). V lost 8 bases to trimming and J lost 7 bases, with 17 bases between them. Germline CDR1 and CDR2: KGHSH and LQKENI. The CDR3 is 13 residues long.

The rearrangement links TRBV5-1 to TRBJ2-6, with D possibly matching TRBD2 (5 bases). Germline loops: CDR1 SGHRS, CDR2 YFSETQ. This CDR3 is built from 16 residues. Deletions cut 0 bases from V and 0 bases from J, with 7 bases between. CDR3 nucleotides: TGCGCCAGCAGCTTGGGAGGGAACTCTGGGGCCAACGTCCTGACTTTC. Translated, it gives CASSLGGNSGANVLTF.